Below are 13 T cell receptor beta chains sequenced from a single sample in a study of T-cell reconstitution after alpha-beta-depleted transplantation in children. Library preparation (for TCRbeta) was performed with unique molecular identifiers. A single record per CDR3 protein comes from TCRdb applying MiXCR to the PCR reads. The data show 65,000 to 70,000 distinct CDR3 sequences, roughly 4.9% seen once. Specimen: PBMCs, mostly from graft donor cells, collected 180 days after TCRalphabeta/CD19-depleted stem cell transplant. The receptors stem from a boy under three years old who had a stem cell transplant for acute myeloid leukemia, so the T cells may come from the graft donor.

This clonotype was detected ten times or more. V is TRBV12-3 or TRBV12-4 and J is TRBJ1-3; 7 nucleotides agree with TRBD1. With 7 bases clipped from V and 0 bases from J, the junction kept 6 bases outside the gene matches. This CDR3 has 15 amino acids. CDR3 region: CASTRQGRSGNTIYF. The CDR3 DNA reads as TGTGCCAGCACCCGACAGGGCCGCTCTGGAAACACCATATATTTT.

This clonotype appeared many times. The chain couples TRBV20-1 to TRBJ2-2; weak D call: TRBD1 (6 bases). Trimming took 4 bases from V and 2 from J, leaving 11 bases between them. The CDR3 has 14 residues. Germline CDR1 reads DFQATT; CDR2 reads SNEGSKA (reference sequence). CDR3 DNA sequence: TGCAGTGCTACCGGGACACCAAACACCGGGGAGCTGTTTTTT. Amino acids: CSATGTPNTGELFF.

The chain carries TRBV15 and TRBJ1-1, with 7 bases identical to TRBD1. In germline, CDR1 is LNHNV, CDR2 YYDKDF (reference sequence). This CDR3 has 13 amino acids. V shed 8 bases and J 0 bases; nucleotides not matched to a gene: 3. CDR3 nucleotides: TGTGCCACCGGGGGACAGATGAACACTGAAGCTTTCTTT. It yields the protein CATGGQMNTEAFF.

This clonotype was counted ten times or more. The chain couples TRBV5-1 to TRBJ2-1; 10 bases fit TRBD2. The CDR3 length is 16 residues. Germline lookup yields CDR1 SGHRS and CDR2 YFSETQ. V lost 5 bases and J lost 5; bases outside the gene matches: 10. The CDR3 DNA reads as TGCGCCAGCAGATTTCCCGGGACTAGCGCCAACAATGAGCAGTTCTTC. It encodes CASRFPGTSANNEQFF.

This clonotype was recorded at least ten times. This sequence joins TRBV5-5 and TRBJ2-5; a possible D gene is TRBD1 (5 bases). Looked up from germline, CDR1 is SGHKS and CDR2 is YYEKEE (reference sequence). This CDR3 has 15 amino acids. V was cut by 4 bases and J by 0 bases, with 13 bases left in between. The CDR3 spells CASSRPQGHQETQYF. CDR3 sequence (DNA): TGTGCCAGCAGCCGACCTCAGGGTCACCAAGAGACCCAGTACTTC.

This clonotype was seen repeatedly, ten times or more. The V call is TRBV29-1, the J call TRBJ1-4; D is perhaps TRBD1 (5 bases). Germline V CDR1 and CDR2: SQVTM, ANQGSEA. The V gene lost 4 bases and the J gene lost 10 bases, with 19 bases spanning the gap. The CDR3 is 14 residues long. CDR3 nucleotide sequence: TGCAGCGTTGTGTGGGACGTCAGCCCTGGAAAACTGTTTTTT. Protein product: CSVVWDVSPGKLFF.

At least ten counts were recorded for this clonotype. The chain couples TRBV7-8 to TRBJ2-1, with D perhaps TRBD1 or TRBD2 (5 bases each). CDR1 is SGHVS, CDR2 FQNEAQ, per germline. This CDR3 region has 14 residues. V was cut by 1 base and J by 9 bases, with 13 bases left in between. CDR3 loop: CASSLEGRGVEQFF. The CDR3 DNA follows: TGTGCCAGCAGCTTAGAAGGTAGAGGGGTTGAGCAGTTCTTC.

This clonotype appeared many times. The chain has TRBV2 and TRBJ2-7; tentatively, D is TRBD1 (5 bases). This CDR3 contains 16 residues. The germline CDR1 and CDR2 sequences are SNHLY and FYNNEI. Trimming pared 6 bases from V and 1 base from J, leaving 19 bases between. CDR3 amino acids: CASRDQVTRGSYEQYV. The DNA for the CDR3 is TGTGCCAGCAGGGATCAAGTGACAAGGGGATCCTACGAGCAGTACGTC.

The sample holds many counts of this clonotype. The chain is built from TRBV7-3 and TRBJ2-1, with 8 bases fitting TRBD1. The CDR3 is 15 residues long. With V trimmed by 2 bases and J by 2 bases, 2 bases remained unmatched. Germline V gene data show CDR1 as SGHTA and CDR2 as FQGTGA. The CDR3 DNA reads TGTGCCAGCAGCTTACAGGGGGCGGCCTACAATGAGCAGTTCTTC. It is translated as CASSLQGAAYNEQFF.

This clonotype was counted ten times or more. The V gene is TRBV7-9, the J gene TRBJ1-1; TRBD1 matches 7 bases. Trimming cost V 5 bases and J 3 bases; bases outside gene matches: 3. Germline V gives CDR1 SEHNR, CDR2 FQNEAQ (reference sequence). The length of the CDR3 is 13 residues. CDR3 nucleotides: TGTGCCAGCAGCCCTACAGGGGACACTGAAGCTTTCTTT. Its translation is CASSPTGDTEAFF.

This clonotype was recorded many times. This chain links TRBV24-1 with TRBJ2-5; TRBD2 matches 7 bases. J lost 2 bases, V lost 0 bases, and 8 bases had no gene match. CDR1 is KGHDR and CDR2 is SFDVKD in the germline V gene. The CDR3 is 17 residues long. The CDR3 reads CATSDLHGTGGQETQYF. The CDR3 DNA sequence: TGTGCCACCAGTGATTTGCACGGGACGGGAGGTCAAGAGACCCAGTACTTC.

This clonotype came up many times. The chain joins TRBV6-5 to TRBJ1-4; TRBD1 might be the D (5 bases). Germline V gene lookup returns CDR1 MNHEY and CDR2 SVGAGI. Trimming took off 4 bases at V and 8 bases at J, with 11 bases between the two ends. The CDR3 has 13 amino acids. CDR3 nucleotides: TGTGCCAGCAGTTCGACAGTAGCGGAAAAACTGTTTTTT. Its translation: CASSSTVAEKLFF.

This clonotype was observed at least ten times. The chain is built from TRBV29-1 and TRBJ2-7, with 7 bases matching TRBD1. The V and J ends lost 6 bases and 5 bases, in that order; junction bases with no gene match: 4. Germline CDR1 is SQVTM and CDR2 is ANQGSEA. The CDR3 runs 11 residues. DNA of the CDR3: TGCAGCGTGGACACAGGGGACGAGCAGTACGTC. Its translation is CSVDTGDEQYV.